Detailed here is one T cell receptor beta chain. Antigen specificity is unknown. The sample originates from a study of T cells after yellow fever vaccination. Study summary: Low-cell-number fractions underwent preparation using SMART-Seq v4 Ultra Low Input.

Study-wide points: There was a possibility that FACS-sorted repertoires contained abundant clonotypes contaminating from the bulk population. Weaker, the secondary response peaked sooner, at day 5 versus 15.

TCRdb re-called the 5' RACE reads through MiXCR, storing one row per CDR3 protein. The data contain around 350,000 distinct CDR3 sequences, more than 9% of them seen just once; the ten biggest clones take up around 20%. Germline V gene data show CDR1 as MDHEN and CDR2 as SYDVKM. The CDR3 covers 12 residues. The V end was cut by 2 bases, the J end by 8 bases, with 9 bases between. Material: PBMCs, obtained on the day of the first yellow fever vaccination. The chain employs TRBV28 and TRBJ1-2; D is uncertain. The clonotype was recovered from a young man who received the YFV17D yellow fever vaccine. The CDR3 here is CASSLPSGGYTF. CDR3 in DNA: TGTGCCAGCAGTTTACCGTCTGGAGGCTACACCTTC.